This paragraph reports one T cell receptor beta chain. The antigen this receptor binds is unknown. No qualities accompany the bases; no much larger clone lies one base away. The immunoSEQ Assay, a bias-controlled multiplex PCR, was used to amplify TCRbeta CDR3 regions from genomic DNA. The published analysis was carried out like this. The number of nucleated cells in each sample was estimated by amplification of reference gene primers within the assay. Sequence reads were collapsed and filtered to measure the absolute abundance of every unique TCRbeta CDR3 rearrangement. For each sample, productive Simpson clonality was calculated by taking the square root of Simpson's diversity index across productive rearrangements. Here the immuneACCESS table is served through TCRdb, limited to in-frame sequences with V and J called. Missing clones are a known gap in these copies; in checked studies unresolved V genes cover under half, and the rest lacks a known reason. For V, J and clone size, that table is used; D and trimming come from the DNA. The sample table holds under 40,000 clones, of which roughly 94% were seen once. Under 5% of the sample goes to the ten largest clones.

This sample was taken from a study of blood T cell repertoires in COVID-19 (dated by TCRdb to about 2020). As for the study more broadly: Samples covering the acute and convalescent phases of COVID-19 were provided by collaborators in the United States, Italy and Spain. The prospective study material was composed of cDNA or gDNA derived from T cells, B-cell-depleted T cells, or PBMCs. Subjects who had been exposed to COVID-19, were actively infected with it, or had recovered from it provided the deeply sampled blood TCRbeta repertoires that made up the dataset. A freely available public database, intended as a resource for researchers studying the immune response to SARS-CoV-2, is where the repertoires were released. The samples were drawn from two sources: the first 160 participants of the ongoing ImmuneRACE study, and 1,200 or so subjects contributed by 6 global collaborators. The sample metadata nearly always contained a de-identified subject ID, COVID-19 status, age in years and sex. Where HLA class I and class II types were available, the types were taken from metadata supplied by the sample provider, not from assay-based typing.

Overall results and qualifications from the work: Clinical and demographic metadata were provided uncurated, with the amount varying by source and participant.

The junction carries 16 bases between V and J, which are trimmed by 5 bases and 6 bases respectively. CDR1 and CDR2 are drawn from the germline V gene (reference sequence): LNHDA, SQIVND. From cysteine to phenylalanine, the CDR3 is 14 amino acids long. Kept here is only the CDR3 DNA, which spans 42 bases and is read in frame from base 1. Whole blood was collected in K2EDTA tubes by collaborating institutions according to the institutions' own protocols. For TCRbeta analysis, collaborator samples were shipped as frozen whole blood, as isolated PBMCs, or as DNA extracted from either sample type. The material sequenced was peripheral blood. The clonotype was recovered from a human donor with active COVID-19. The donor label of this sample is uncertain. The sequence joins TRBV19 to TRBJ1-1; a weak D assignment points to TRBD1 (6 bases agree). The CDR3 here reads CASSLQGPLAEAFF. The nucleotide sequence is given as TGTGCCAGTAGTCTACAGGGCCCCTTAGCTGAAGCTTTCTTT.